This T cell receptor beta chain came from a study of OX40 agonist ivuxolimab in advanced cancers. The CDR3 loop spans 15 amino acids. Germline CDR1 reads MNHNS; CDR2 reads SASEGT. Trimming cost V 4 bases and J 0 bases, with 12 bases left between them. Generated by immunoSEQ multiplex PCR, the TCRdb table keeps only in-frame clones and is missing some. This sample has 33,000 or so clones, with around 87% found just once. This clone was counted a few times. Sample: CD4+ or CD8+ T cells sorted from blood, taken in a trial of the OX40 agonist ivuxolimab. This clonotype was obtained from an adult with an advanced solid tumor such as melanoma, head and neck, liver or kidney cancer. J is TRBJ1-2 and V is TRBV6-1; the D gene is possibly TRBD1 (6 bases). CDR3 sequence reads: CASSVGRTANYGYTF. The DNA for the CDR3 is TGTGCCAGCAGTGTAGGGAGGACAGCTAACTATGGCTACACCTTC.